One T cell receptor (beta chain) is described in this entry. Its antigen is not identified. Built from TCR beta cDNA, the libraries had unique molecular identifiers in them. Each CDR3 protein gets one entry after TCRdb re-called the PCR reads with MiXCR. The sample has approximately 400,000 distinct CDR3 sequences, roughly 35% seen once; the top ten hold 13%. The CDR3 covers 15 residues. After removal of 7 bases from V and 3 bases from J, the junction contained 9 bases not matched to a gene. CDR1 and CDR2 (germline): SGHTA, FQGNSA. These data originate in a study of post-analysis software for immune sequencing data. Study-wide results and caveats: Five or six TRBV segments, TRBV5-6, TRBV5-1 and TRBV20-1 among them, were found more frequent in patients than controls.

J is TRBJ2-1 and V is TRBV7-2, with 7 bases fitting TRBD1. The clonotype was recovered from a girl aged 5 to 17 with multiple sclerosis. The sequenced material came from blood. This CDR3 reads CASMLHRDSYNEQFF. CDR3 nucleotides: TGTGCCAGCATGCTCCACCGGGACAGCTACAATGAGCAGTTCTTC.